The 21 T cell receptor beta chains reported below all come from one sample, sequenced in a study of patients and donors after allogeneic stem cell transplantation (dated by TCRdb to about 2020). The library came from RT-PCR. Sequencing instrument: NextSeq 550. TCRdb reran the public reads through fastp at Q25 and MiXCR, keeping productive beta chains. Rows with a matching CDR3 protein are joined into one entry that keeps the most common DNA and genes. The sample profile shows 900,000 to 1,000,000 distinct CDR3 sequences; 15% to 20% of them were found once. Under 6.5% of the sample is in the top ten clones. The specimen sequenced was blood, either unsorted or a sorted T cell fraction (not recorded which). The receptors stem from a human donor who was either an allogeneic HSCT recipient or a stem cell or donor lymphocyte infusion donor (not recorded which). It is not recorded whose cells these are; they may come from a transplant donor.

The chain joins TRBV20-1 to TRBJ2-1, with 12 bases fitting TRBD2. Germline assignment: CDR1 DFQATT and CDR2 SNEGSKA (reference sequence). The CDR3 sequence is 16 residues long. The V segment lost 1 base and the J segment 2 bases; nucleotides outside the gene matches: 3. CDR3 nucleotides: TGCAGTGCTAGAGCAACTAGCGGGAGGACCTACAATGAGCAGTTCTTC. Its translation: CSARATSGRTYNEQFF.

The chain joins TRBV12-3 or TRBV12-4 to TRBJ2-5; the D gene is possibly TRBD2 (6 bases). V lost 2 bases, J lost 2 bases, and 9 bases lay in between. The CDR3 length is 14 residues. The CDR3 region is CASSLMAGQETQYF. DNA of the CDR3: TGTGCCAGCAGTTTAATGGCGGGGCAAGAGACCCAGTACTTC.

This chain uses TRBV7-6 with TRBJ2-7; D call uncertain. The CDR3 is made up of 14 amino acids. V lost 5 bases and J lost 7, with 18 bases in between. The V gene's germline CDR1 is SGHVS and CDR2 FNYEAQ. CDR3 nucleotides: TGTGCCAGCAGCCCTCCAAACCTGGGCGGTGAGCAGTACTTC. Residues: CASSPPNLGGEQYF.

This clonotype occurred a few times. The chain carries TRBV24-1 and TRBJ2-2; unclear D gene. The germline CDR1 and CDR2 sequences are KGHDR and SFDVKD. This CDR3 spans 12 amino acids. Between the trimmed V and J ends, which lost 4 bases and 9 bases, there was a span of 8 bases. The chain's CDR3 is CATSDAQRELFF. The CDR3 DNA reads as TGTGCCACCAGTGACGCTCAGCGGGAGCTGTTTTTT.

This clonotype was counted between two and nine times. The chain is built from TRBV19 and TRBJ2-7; 7 bases are a match to TRBD1. The CDR3 totals 13 residues. The trim removed 3 bases at V and 3 bases at J, leaving 2 bases unmatched. Germline V lookup: CDR1 LNHDA, CDR2 SQIVND (reference sequence). The CDR3 loop is CASSIGDSYEQYF. In nucleotides, the CDR3 is TGTGCCAGTAGTATTGGGGACAGCTACGAGCAGTACTTC.

This clonotype has a handful of counts. The rearrangement joins TRBV10-3 to TRBJ1-5, with D maybe TRBD1 (6 bases). The CDR3 totals 16 residues. Germline-derived CDR1 and CDR2 are ENHRY and SYGVKD. The germline V and J ends were trimmed by 0 bases and 5 bases, with 14 bases remaining between them. The CDR3 region has the DNA TGTGCCATCAGTGAGTCGAGGGGGGCCGGGGATCAGCCCCAGCATTTT. Protein sequence: CAISESRGAGDQPQHF.

The chain is built from TRBV7-2 and TRBJ2-1, with D perhaps matching TRBD2 (5 bases). The CDR3 consists of 14 residues. From germline, CDR1 is SGHTA and CDR2 FQGNSA. Trimming removed 0 bases from V and 10 bases from J, with 13 bases in between. This CDR3 reads CASSLARRVLEQFF. CDR3 nucleotides: TGTGCCAGCAGCTTAGCTCGGCGGGTCTTAGAGCAGTTCTTC.

V and J are TRBV7-2 and TRBJ2-3; D uncertain. Trimming cost V 1 base and J 6 bases, with 11 bases left between them. Germline CDR1 is SGHTA and CDR2 is FQGNSA. The CDR3 runs 14 residues. CDR3 DNA sequence: TGTGCCAGCAGCTTAGGTAGTAGCTTCGATACGCAGTATTTT. Amino acids: CASSLGSSFDTQYF. Looking up the rest from reference TRBV7-2 and TRBJ2-3 gives the full variable domain: GAGVSQSPSNKVTEKGKDVELRCDPISGHTALYWYRQSLGQGLEFLIYFQGNSAPDKSGLPSDRFSAERTGGSVSTLTIQRTQQEDSAVYLCASSLGSSFDTQYFGPGTRLTVL.

The chain uses TRBV7-2 and TRBJ2-3, with D tentatively TRBD1 or TRBD2 (6 bases each). The CDR3 is 15 residues long. Per germline, CDR1 SGHTA and CDR2 FQGNSA. Trimming took off 1 base at V and 8 bases at J, with 16 bases between the two ends. The CDR3 DNA reads TGTGCCAGCAGCTTAGTTAGGGGGGTAGCAGGTACGCAGTATTTT. Translated, it gives CASSLVRGVAGTQYF.

This clonotype came up a few times. The chain recombines TRBV20-1 with TRBJ1-6; no clear D gene. The ends were cut back, 0 bases at V and 7 bases at J, with 7 bases in the middle. The CDR3 is 13 amino acids. CDR1 is DFQATT, CDR2 SNEGSKA, per germline (reference sequence). The CDR3 DNA follows: TGCAGTGCTAGAGATCTGAAAAATTCACCCCTCCACTTT. It translates to CSARDLKNSPLHF.

The rearrangement links TRBV28 to TRBJ2-3; 8 nucleotides match TRBD1. V dropped 4 bases and J dropped 6; count of bases not matched to a gene: 9. The CDR3 runs to 15 residues. Per the germline V gene, CDR1 is MDHEN and CDR2 is SYDVKM. This chain's CDR3 is CASSSRDRRRDTQYF. CDR3 bases: TGTGCCAGCAGTTCCCGGGACAGGAGAAGGGATACGCAGTATTTT.

For the CDR3, the DNA is TGTGCCAGCACCCCAGGGGGGACTAGCGGGAGGGCCTCCTACAATGAGCAGTTCTTC. Translation gives CASTPGGTSGRASYNEQFF. V and J are TRBV27 and TRBJ2-1, with 16 positions matching TRBD2. CDR1 is MNHEY and CDR2 is SMNVEV in the germline V gene (reference sequence). The junction had 9 bases not matched to a gene; V was cut back by 7 bases and J by 0 bases. This CDR3 is built from 19 residues.

This rearrangement joins TRBV5-1 to TRBJ1-2; D remains ambiguous. The CDR3 contains 14 residues. V lost 2 bases, J lost 3 bases, and 11 bases lay in between. Per germline, CDR1 SGHRS and CDR2 YFSETQ. The CDR3 is CASSLEGMDYGYTF. CDR3 DNA: TGCGCCAGCAGCTTAGAGGGTATGGACTATGGCTACACCTTC. Full variable domain (rest looked up from reference TRBV5-1 and TRBJ1-2): KAGVTQTPRYLIKTRGQQVTLSCSPISGHRSVSWYQQTPGQGLQFLFEYFSETQRNKGNFPGRFSGRQFSNSRSEMNVSTLELGDSALYLCASSLEGMDYGYTFGSGTRLTVV.

The gene calls are TRBV20-1 and TRBJ1-5; 9 bases match TRBD1. V dropped 6 bases and J dropped 2; count of bases not matched to a gene: 5. CDR3 length: 14 residues. Germline V CDR1 and CDR2: DFQATT, SNEGSKA (reference sequence). CDR3 in DNA: TGCAGTGCCCAGACAGGGGGTGGCAATCAGCCCCAGCATTTT. Translated, it gives CSAQTGGGNQPQHF.

This clonotype was counted only a few times. This chain uses TRBV4-2 with TRBJ1-4; unclear D gene. Germline loops: CDR1 LGHNA, CDR2 YNFKEQ. V was shortened by 3 bases and J by 8 bases, with 13 bases between the two germline ends. This CDR3 comprises 14 residues. The CDR3 reads CASSQDQTLEKLFF. The CDR3 DNA reads TGTGCCAGCAGCCAGGACCAGACGTTAGAAAAACTGTTTTTT.

The rearrangement uses TRBV2 and TRBJ2-6, with a possible D match to TRBD1 (5 bases). Germline CDR1 reads SNHLY; CDR2 reads FYNNEI. V was cut by 5 bases and J by 2 bases, with 19 bases left in between. This CDR3 is 18 amino acids long. The CDR3 nucleotides are TGTGCCAGCAGTAACCATAGGGGTCGCGCCGCTGGGGCCAACGTCCTGACTTTC. It encodes CASSNHRGRAAGANVLTF.

The chain is built from TRBV6-1 and TRBJ1-6, with D possibly matching TRBD1 (5 bases). This CDR3 is 15 amino acids long. Germline CDR1 MNHNS, CDR2 SASEGT. Trimming left V 6 bases short and J 5 bases short, with 14 bases between. The chain's CDR3 is CASSRTGKHNSPLHF. CDR3 DNA: TGTGCCAGCAGCCGCACAGGCAAGCATAATTCACCCCTCCACTTT.

The V and J genes are TRBV24-1 and TRBJ2-3; no clear D. Germline V gene sequence: CDR1 KGHDR, CDR2 SFDVKD. CDR3 size: 15 residues. V lost 10 bases to trimming and J lost 1 base, with 17 bases between them. As DNA, the CDR3 is TGTGCCACGAGCTCCCCTTTAAGCGGCACAGATACGCAGTATTTT. Its translation: CATSSPLSGTDTQYF.

This clonotype was counted many times. The gene calls are TRBV24-1 and TRBJ2-1, with 8 bases lining up with TRBD2. The CDR3 covers 15 residues. CDR1 is KGHDR, CDR2 SFDVKD, per germline. V was pared by 2 bases and J by 7 bases, with 6 bases of the junction left unmatched. The CDR3 coding sequence is TGTGCCACCAGTGATTATCCGGGAGGGACGAATGAGCAGTTCTTC. This gives the protein CATSDYPGGTNEQFF.

This clonotype was observed a few times. This sequence joins TRBV15 and TRBJ2-7; weak D call: TRBD2 (5 bases). V lost 1 base to trimming and J lost 0 bases, with 16 bases between them. CDR1 and CDR2 (germline): LNHNV, YYDKDF (reference sequence). This CDR3 comprises 17 residues. In DNA form, the CDR3 reads TGTGCCACCAGCAGAGGAGGAGGCAGGATAAGCTCCTACGAGCAGTACTTC. It yields the protein CATSRGGGRISSYEQYF. The complete variable domain, with remaining parts taken from reference TRBV15 and TRBJ2-7, reads DAMVIQNPRYQVTQFGKPVTLSCSQTLNHNVMYWYQQKSSQAPKLLFHYYDKDFNNEADTPDNFQSRRPNTSFCFLDIRSPGLGDTAMYLCATSRGGGRISSYEQYFGPGTRLTVT.

This clonotype has a handful of counts. The chain couples TRBV6-5 to TRBJ2-5, with TRBD1 as a possible D gene (5 bases). Germline CDR1 and CDR2: MNHEY and SVGAGI. This CDR3 spans 14 amino acids. Trimming left V 0 bases short and J 0 bases short, with 5 bases between. The CDR3 nucleotides are TGTGCCAGCAGTTACTCGGACAACCAAGAGACCCAGTACTTC. Amino acids: CASSYSDNQETQYF.